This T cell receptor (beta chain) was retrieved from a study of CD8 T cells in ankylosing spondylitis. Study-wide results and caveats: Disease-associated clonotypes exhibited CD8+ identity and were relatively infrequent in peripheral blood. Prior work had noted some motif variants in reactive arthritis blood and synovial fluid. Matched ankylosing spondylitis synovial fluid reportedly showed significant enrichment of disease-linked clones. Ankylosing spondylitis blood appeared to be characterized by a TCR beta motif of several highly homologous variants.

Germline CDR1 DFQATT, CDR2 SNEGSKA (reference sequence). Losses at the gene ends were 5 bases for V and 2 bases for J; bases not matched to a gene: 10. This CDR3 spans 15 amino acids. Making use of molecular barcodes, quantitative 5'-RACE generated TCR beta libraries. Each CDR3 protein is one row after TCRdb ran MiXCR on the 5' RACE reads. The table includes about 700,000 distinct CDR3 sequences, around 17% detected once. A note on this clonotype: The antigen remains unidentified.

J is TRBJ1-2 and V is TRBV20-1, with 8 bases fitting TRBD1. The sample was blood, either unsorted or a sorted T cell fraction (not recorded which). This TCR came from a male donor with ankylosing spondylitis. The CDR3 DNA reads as TGCAGTGCTCCCCTGCGCAGGGGGCTCAACTATGGCTACACCTTC. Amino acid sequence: CSAPLRRGLNYGYTF.